The 29 T cell receptor beta chains in this list originate from one sample, sequenced in a study of T cell repertoires in cytomegalovirus infection. The antigens these receptors bind are not known. From the reads, TCRdb called clonotypes with MiXCR, one entry per CDR3 protein. The sample lists about 830,000 distinct CDR3 sequences, about 33% occurring once. The input for sequencing was cultured CD8+ T cells from PBMCs, taken from culture after CMV antigen stimulation. All receptors come from a human donor in good health (CMV status not recorded). Some clones in this sample may be carry-over from other donors' samples.

This clonotype was seen more than once but under ten times. This rearrangement joins TRBV12-3 or TRBV12-4 to TRBJ1-1; D is unclear. The CDR3 runs to 12 residues. Trimming pared 1 base from V and 6 bases from J, leaving 6 bases between. The CDR3 DNA sequence: TGTGCCAGCAGTTTAGACCAAGCTGAAGCTTTCTTT. It is translated as CASSLDQAEAFF.

The table lists this clonotype with a few counts. The CDR3 bases are TGTGCCATCTTACAGGGGGCTAACTATGGCTACACCTTC. Its translation: CAILQGANYGYTF. This rearrangement joins TRBV10-3 to TRBJ1-2; TRBD1 agrees at 8 bases. This CDR3 has 13 residues. With V trimmed by 8 bases and J by 0 bases, 2 bases remained unmatched. Germline-derived CDR1 and CDR2 are ENHRY and SYGVKD.

This chain connects TRBV5-4 to TRBJ1-4; 7 positions match TRBD1. V lost 6 bases and J lost 5; bases outside the gene matches: 13. Germline loops: CDR1 SGHNT, CDR2 YYREEE (reference sequence). The CDR3 is 16 amino acids. In DNA, the CDR3 is TGTGCCAGCACCCTACGAGGGGGACAGCAGAATGAAAAACTGTTTTTT. This sequence encodes CASTLRGGQQNEKLFF.

Ten or more counts support this clonotype. The CDR3 DNA is TGTGCCAGCAGCACCGGGGAGGGTAGCAATCAGCCCCAGCATTTT. This translates into CASSTGEGSNQPQHF. The chain has TRBV7-9 and TRBJ1-5; no firm D call. The CDR3 runs to 15 residues. CDR1 is SEHNR, CDR2 FQNEAQ, per germline (reference sequence). V lost 5 bases to trimming and J lost 0 bases, with 11 bases between them.

V usage is TRBV6-5 and J usage is TRBJ1-2, with no clear D. Trimming cost V 0 bases and J 0 bases, with 11 bases left between them. Germline-derived CDR1 and CDR2 are MNHEY and SVGAGI. The CDR3 length is 16 residues. CDR3 nucleotides: TGTGCCAGCAGTTACTCCCAGTTCAACGCTAACTATGGCTACACCTTC. Its protein is CASSYSQFNANYGYTF.

This clonotype has just a few counts. A junction end diverges from the germline sequence, so it may reflect a read error. This chain links TRBV19 with TRBJ1-1, with D perhaps matching TRBD1 (5 bases). Germline CDR1 and CDR2: LNHDA and SQIVND (reference sequence). This CDR3 comprises 15 residues. CDR3 region: CASRIVYEGLIEAFF. As DNA, the CDR3 is TGTGCCAGTAGGATAGTATATGAGGGGCTTATCGAAGCTTTCTTT.

This clonotype has just a few counts. V is TRBV12-3 or TRBV12-4 and J is TRBJ2-2; the match to TRBD2 covers 8 bases. J was trimmed by 7 bases and V by 7 bases; bases with no gene match: 5. This CDR3 region has 13 residues. The CDR3 sequence is CASTGGADGELFF. DNA for the CDR3: TGTGCCAGCACCGGGGGGGCCGACGGGGAGCTGTTTTTT.

In this sample, this clonotype turned up a few times. V gene TRBV12-3 or TRBV12-4 combines with J gene TRBJ2-1, with D unclear. V lost 3 bases, J lost 9 bases, and 12 bases lay in between. CDR3 length: 13 amino acids. The DNA for the CDR3 is TGTGCCAGCAGTTTCGCCGCTAGAAGTGAGCAGTTCTTC. Residues: CASSFAARSEQFF.

The chain recombines TRBV12-3 or TRBV12-4 with TRBJ2-1; either TRBD1 or TRBD2 may fit D (6 bases each). The CDR3 sequence is 15 residues long. Trimming pared 4 bases from V and 8 bases from J, leaving 18 bases between. The CDR3 region has the DNA TGTGCCAGCAGTTATGGGGGGCCGACTGTTCATGAGCAGTTCTTC. Protein product: CASSYGGPTVHEQFF.

In this sample, this clonotype turned up a few times. CDR3 sequence: CASSLRREKSDEQFF. The CDR3 bases are TGTGCCAGCAGCTTGCGCAGGGAAAAGTCCGATGAGCAGTTCTTC. The chain couples TRBV5-4 to TRBJ2-1; tentatively, D is TRBD1 (5 bases). Germline V gene sequence: CDR1 SGHNT, CDR2 YYREEE (reference sequence). The CDR3 covers 15 residues. Trimming left V 1 base short and J 8 bases short, with 16 bases between.

This clonotype was detected only a few times. The chain carries TRBV28 and TRBJ2-1, with 7 bases fitting TRBD1. Germline trimming cut 3 bases from V and 4 bases from J; bases unmatched to any gene: 15. Germline assignment: CDR1 MDHEN and CDR2 SYDVKM. The CDR3 consists of 18 residues. The chain's CDR3 is CASSFTARQGKFYNEQFF. CDR3 DNA: TGTGCCAGCAGTTTTACCGCCCGACAGGGAAAATTTTACAATGAGCAGTTCTTC.

Concerning this clonotype itself: A much larger clone sits a single nucleotide away, making a read error possible. The genes are TRBV12-3 or TRBV12-4 and TRBJ2-7, with a weak D call TRBD1 (6 bases). V lost 6 bases to trimming and J lost 3 bases, with 12 bases between them. This CDR3 has 13 amino acids. The CDR3 sequence: CASRSDRDYEQYF. The DNA for the CDR3 is TGTGCCAGCAGGTCGGACAGAGACTACGAGCAGTACTTC.

This clonotype was counted between two and nine times. The V call is TRBV12-5, the J call TRBJ1-6; the D is unclear. Trimming shortened V by 6 bases and J by 8 bases, and 14 bases separated the two germline ends. Germline CDR1 LGHNT, CDR2 FRNRAP. CDR3 length equals 14 residues. The CDR3 bases are TGTGCTAGTGGACCCTTGGGTTTGGATTCACCCCTCCACTTT. Encoded protein: CASGPLGLDSPLHF.

This clonotype was seen more than once but under ten times. V gene TRBV19 combines with J gene TRBJ1-1; TRBD1 is a possible D gene (6 bases). There are 14 residues in the CDR3. Trimming took off 3 bases at V and 2 bases at J, with 10 bases between the two ends. Germline V lookup: CDR1 LNHDA, CDR2 SQIVND (reference sequence). Written as DNA, the CDR3 is TGTGCCAGTAGTATGTCAGGGGCTAACACTGAAGCTTTCTTT. Encoded protein: CASSMSGANTEAFF.

The chain links TRBV5-5 to TRBJ1-2; perhaps TRBD1 as D (5 bases). CDR1 SGHKS and CDR2 YYEKEE come from the germline V gene (reference sequence). The V end lost 0 bases, the J end lost 6 bases, and 18 bases lay between the germline ends. The CDR3 covers 16 residues. Here the CDR3 DNA reads TGTGCCAGCAGCTTGGTAGCCAGGGAGAGGATGGATGGCTACACCTTC. This codes for CASSLVARERMDGYTF.

CDR3 residues: CASSLSQKYSNQPQHF. CDR3 DNA: TGTGCCAGCAGTTTATCGCAGAAATATAGCAATCAGCCCCAGCATTTT. This chain links TRBV27 with TRBJ1-5; D is undetermined. Germline CDR1 MNHEY, CDR2 SMNVEV (reference sequence). This CDR3 contains 16 residues. The V gene lost 0 bases and the J gene lost 0 bases, with 9 bases spanning the gap.

This clonotype was detected many times. The chain links TRBV6-1 to TRBJ2-7, with a weak D call TRBD1 (5 bases). Germline CDR1 is MNHNS and CDR2 is SASEGT. The V and J ends lost 5 bases and 0 bases respectively, with 11 bases between them. The CDR3 runs 14 residues. CDR3 coding DNA: TGTGCCAGCAGTACAAGACAGAGCTCCTACGAGCAGTACTTC. It translates to CASSTRQSSYEQYF.

This chain joins TRBV6-6 and TRBJ2-7, with 9 bases identical to TRBD1. V was pared by 2 bases and J by 2 bases, with 4 bases of the junction left unmatched. This CDR3 is 15 amino acids long. Per the germline V gene, CDR1 is MNHNY and CDR2 is SVGAGI (reference sequence). CDR3 DNA: TGTGCCAGCAGTTACGGGGACAGGGCGACCTACGAGCAGTACGTC. This encodes CASSYGDRATYEQYV.

This clonotype was counted between two and nine times. The rearrangement uses TRBV20-1 and TRBJ1-4; tentative D call: TRBD1 (6 bases). The CDR3 spans 12 residues. Germline loops: CDR1 DFQATT, CDR2 SNEGSKA (reference sequence). V was cut by 7 bases and J by 7 bases, with 13 bases left in between. In DNA, the CDR3 is TGCAGTGGCTCGGGGGGCGGTGAAAAACTGTTTTTT. The encoded protein is CSGSGGGEKLFF.

This clonotype was detected a few times. The chain joins TRBV12-5 to TRBJ2-5; tentative D call: TRBD1 (5 bases). Germline CDR1 reads LGHNT; CDR2 reads FRNRAP. The CDR3 is 16 residues long. V lost 2 bases to trimming and J lost 4 bases, with 17 bases between them. CDR3 in DNA: TGTGCTAGTGGTTTGTCGACAGCCCCCGAAGGAGAGACCCAGTACTTC. Protein: CASGLSTAPEGETQYF.

This clonotype was recorded a few times. V is TRBV7-2 and J is TRBJ2-1, with 7 bases that match TRBD2. The length of the CDR3 is 15 residues. Germline V gives CDR1 SGHTA, CDR2 FQGNSA. The V segment lost 3 bases and the J segment 3 bases; nucleotides outside the gene matches: 5. CDR3 loop: CASSFSWTSYNEQFF. In DNA, the CDR3 is TGTGCCAGCAGCTTTAGTTGGACTAGCTACAATGAGCAGTTCTTC.

The sample holds a few counts of this clonotype. V usage is TRBV27 and J usage is TRBJ1-3; the D gene is possibly TRBD1 (5 bases). This CDR3 comprises 14 residues. The germline CDR1 and CDR2 sequences are MNHEY and SMNVEV (reference sequence). V was clipped by 3 bases and J by 4 bases, with 10 bases between them. The CDR3 DNA reads TGTGCCAGCAGTTTCCAGGGATTCGGAAACACCATATATTTT. Translated: CASSFQGFGNTIYF.

This clonotype was seen a few times. The junction departs from the called germline gene at one end, perhaps through a read error. This rearrangement joins TRBV7-6 to TRBJ2-5; 8 bases align to TRBD1. This CDR3 has 15 residues. Per the germline V gene, CDR1 is SGHVS and CDR2 is FNYEAQ. CDR3 in DNA: TGTGCTAGCAGCCAGGACAGGGACCTAGGGGAGACCCAGTACTTC. Its protein is CASSQDRDLGETQYF.

V is TRBV7-3 and J is TRBJ2-3, with no clear D. This CDR3 comprises 15 residues. Germline loops: CDR1 SGHTA, CDR2 FQGTGA. V gave up 0 bases and J gave up 2 bases, with 9 bases separating them. The CDR3 spells CASSLTATYTDTQYF. The CDR3 DNA reads as TGTGCCAGCAGCTTAACAGCGACCTACACAGATACGCAGTATTTT. Combining the CDR3 with reference TRBV7-3 and TRBJ2-3 gives the whole variable domain GAGVSQTPSNKVTEKGKYVELRCDPISGHTALYWYRQSLGQGPEFLIYFQGTGAADDSGLPNDRFFAVRPEGSVSTLKIQRTERGDSAVYLCASSLTATYTDTQYFGPGTRLTVL.

There are a few counts of this clonotype. V gene TRBV19 combines with J gene TRBJ2-1; no clear D. The germline V gene encodes CDR1 LNHDA and CDR2 SQIVND (reference sequence). This CDR3 has 12 amino acids. Between the trimmed V and J ends, which lost 1 base and 9 bases, there was a span of 7 bases. CDR3 bases: TGTGCCAGTAGTATAGGGGCGAGTGAGCAGTTCTTC. Its protein product is CASSIGASEQFF.

This clonotype was counted between two and nine times. The chain uses TRBV27 and TRBJ2-7; D is unresolved. Germline CDR1 and CDR2: MNHEY and SMNVEV (reference sequence). The CDR3 spans 17 residues. V lost 4 bases, J lost 0 bases, and 19 bases lay in between. CDR3 bases: TGTGCCAGCAGTTCTCACCCGACACCTCTGTCCTCCTACGAGCAGTACTTC. Translation: CASSSHPTPLSSYEQYF.

In its sample, this clonotype was seen a few times. The rearrangement uses TRBV28 and TRBJ2-1; D unresolved. V lost 8 bases, J lost 4 bases, and 12 bases lay in between. In germline, CDR1 is MDHEN, CDR2 SYDVKM. CDR3 length: 13 amino acids. The CDR3 DNA reads as TGTGCCAGCGCCCTCAGAGGTTACAATGAGCAGTTCTTC. Encoded protein: CASALRGYNEQFF.

In the case of this clonotype: Relative to the germline gene, one junction end is altered; a read error may explain this. The chain joins TRBV14 to TRBJ2-3, with D unclear. The CDR3 sequence is 15 residues long. Germline V CDR1 and CDR2: SGHDN, FVKESK. CDR3 DNA sequence: TGTGCCAGCAGTCAAGGTCGGTCCTTCACAGATACGCAGTATTTT. Translation: CASSQGRSFTDTQYF.

The chain couples TRBV7-6 to TRBJ2-5; D not certain. Germline V gene data show CDR1 as SGHVS and CDR2 as FNYEAQ. The ends were cut back, 1 base at V and 7 bases at J, with 10 bases in the middle. The CDR3 consists of 13 residues. CDR3 residues: CASSLEPVGTQYF. For the CDR3, the DNA is TGTGCCAGCAGCTTAGAACCGGTTGGGACCCAGTACTTC. The whole variable domain, filled in from reference TRBV7-6 and TRBJ2-5, reads GAGVSQSPRYKVTKRGQDVALRCDPISGHVSLYWYRQALGQGPEFLTYFNYEAQQDKSGLPNDRFSAERPEGSISTLTIQRTEQRDSAMYRCASSLEPVGTQYFGPGTRLLVL.